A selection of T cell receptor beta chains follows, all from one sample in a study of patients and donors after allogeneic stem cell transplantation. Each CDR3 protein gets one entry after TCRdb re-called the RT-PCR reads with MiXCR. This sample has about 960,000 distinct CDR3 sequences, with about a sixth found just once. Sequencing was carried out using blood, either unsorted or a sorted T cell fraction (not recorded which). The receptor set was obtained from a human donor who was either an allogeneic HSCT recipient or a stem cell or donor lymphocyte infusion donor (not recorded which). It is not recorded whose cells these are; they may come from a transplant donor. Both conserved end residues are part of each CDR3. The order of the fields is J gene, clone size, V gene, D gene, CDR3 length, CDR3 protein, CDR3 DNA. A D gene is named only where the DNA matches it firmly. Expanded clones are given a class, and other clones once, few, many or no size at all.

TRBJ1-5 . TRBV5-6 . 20 CASSSYRLTGKRKGNQPQHF TGTGCCAGCAGCTCCTACCGCCTTACAGGGAAAAGGAAAGGCAATCAGCCCCAGCATTTT
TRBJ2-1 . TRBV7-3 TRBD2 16 CASSNGGRTSYNEQFF TGTGCCAGCAGCAACGGCGGGAGGACCTCCTACAATGAGCAGTTCTTC
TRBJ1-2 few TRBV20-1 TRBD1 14 CSAVAPGQGYGYTF TGCAGTGCCGTCGCCCCGGGACAGGGCTATGGCTACACCTTC
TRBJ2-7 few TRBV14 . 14 CASSQSVLRNEQYF TGTGCCAGCAGTCAAAGCGTTTTGAGGAACGAGCAGTACTTC
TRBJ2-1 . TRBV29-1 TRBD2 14 CSVISGRAYNEQFF TGCAGCGTAATTAGCGGGAGGGCCTACAATGAGCAGTTCTTC
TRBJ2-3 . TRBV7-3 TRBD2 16 CASSWTSGGAPDTQYF TGTGCCAGCAGCTGGACTAGCGGGGGGGCCCCAGATACGCAGTATTTT
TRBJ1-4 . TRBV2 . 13 CASSPGTYEKLFF TGTGCCAGCAGCCCCGGGACCTATGAAAAACTGTTTTTT
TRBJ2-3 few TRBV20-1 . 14 CTPERTESTDTQYF TGCACACCGGAGCGGACCGAAAGCACAGATACGCAGTATTTT
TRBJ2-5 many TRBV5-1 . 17 CASSGGGTSRRQETQYF TGCGCCAGCAGCGGAGGAGGGACTTCGAGAAGGCAAGAGACCCAGTACTTC
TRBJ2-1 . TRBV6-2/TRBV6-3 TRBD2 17 CASSYSDLAGVYNEQFF TGTGCCAGCAGTTACTCAGATCTAGCGGGGGTGTACAATGAGCAGTTCTTC
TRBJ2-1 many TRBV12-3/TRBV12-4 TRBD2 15 CASSRTSGTYNEQFF TGTGCCAGCAGTCGGACTAGCGGGACCTACAATGAGCAGTTCTTC
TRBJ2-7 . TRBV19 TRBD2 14 CASSGSGLPYEQYF TGTGCCAGTAGTGGTAGCGGGCTACCCTACGAGCAGTACTTC
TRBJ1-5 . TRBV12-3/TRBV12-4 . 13 CASSFRDGQPQHF TGTGCCAGCAGTTTCCGGGATGGTCAGCCCCAGCATTTT
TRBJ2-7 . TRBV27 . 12 CASSLSGQEQYF TGTGCCAGCAGTTTATCGGGGCAAGAGCAGTACTTC
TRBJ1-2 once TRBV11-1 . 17 CASSLTPIMESNYGYTF TGTGCCAGCAGCTTAACCCCCATAATGGAGTCTAACTATGGCTACACCTTC
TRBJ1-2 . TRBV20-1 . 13 CSAPPGHLNGYTF TGCAGTGCTCCGCCGGGACATCTAAATGGCTACACCTTC
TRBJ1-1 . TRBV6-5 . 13 CASSYGRRTEAFF TGTGCCAGCAGTTACGGGAGACGGACTGAAGCTTTCTTT
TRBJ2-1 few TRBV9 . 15 CASSRSTESYNEQFF TGTGCCAGCAGCCGGAGTACGGAGTCCTACAATGAGCAGTTCTTC
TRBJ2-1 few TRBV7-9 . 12 CASSLEGGRVFF TGTGCCAGCAGCTTAGAAGGTGGTCGGGTATTCTTC
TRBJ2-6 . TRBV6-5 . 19 CASSYMRTPGASGANVLTF TGTGCCAGCAGTTATATGAGGACCCCAGGAGCTTCTGGGGCCAACGTCCTGACTTTC
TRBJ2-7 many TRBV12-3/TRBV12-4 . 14 CASTKRQVSYEQYF TGTGCCAGCACCAAACGACAAGTCTCCTACGAGCAGTACTTC
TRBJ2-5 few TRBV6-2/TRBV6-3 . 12 CASSHRGETQYF TGTGCCAGCAGCCACCGGGGAGAGACCCAGTACTTC
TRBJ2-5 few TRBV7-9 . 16 CASSLRVAANQETQYF TGTGCCAGCAGCCTCAGGGTAGCGGCGAACCAAGAGACCCAGTACTTC
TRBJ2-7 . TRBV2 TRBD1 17 CASSEATVDRVTSEQYF TGTGCCAGCAGTGAAGCGACAGTAGACAGGGTGACTTCAGAGCAGTACTTC
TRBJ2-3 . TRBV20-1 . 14 CSARSTRGADTQYF TGCAGTGCTAGGAGCACCAGGGGGGCAGATACGCAGTATTTT
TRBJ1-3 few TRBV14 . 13 CASSQDPLNTIYF TGTGCCAGCAGCCAAGATCCCCTAAACACCATATATTTT
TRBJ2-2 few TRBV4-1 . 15 CASSQDRAATGELFF TGCGCCAGCAGCCAAGATCGGGCAGCCACCGGGGAGCTGTTTTTT
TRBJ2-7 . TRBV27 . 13 CASGPGLTYEQYF TGTGCCAGCGGCCCAGGGTTAACCTACGAGCAGTACTTC
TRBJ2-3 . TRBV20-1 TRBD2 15 CSATTTSGGTDTQYF TGCAGTGCTACGACTACTAGCGGGGGGACAGATACGCAGTATTTT
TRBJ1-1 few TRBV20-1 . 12 CSARVWGTEAFF TGCAGTGCTAGAGTGTGGGGAACTGAAGCTTTCTTT
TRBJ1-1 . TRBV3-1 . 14 CASSRREGGLAAFF TGTGCCAGCAGCCGCCGAGAGGGGGGACTGGCAGCTTTCTTT